This T cell receptor beta chain is drawn from a study of Graves' ophthalmopathy and Graves' hyperthyroidism. The study amplified TCR beta CDR3 regions using RNA transcripts. An initial RT-PCR round employing HTBI primers preceded a second-round multiplex PCR. TCRdb used MiXCR to reprocess the multiplex PCR reads, holding one entry per CDR3 protein. Among over 14,000 distinct CDR3 sequences listed, approximately 49% were seen once. On this clonotype: What it binds is not known.

General study results and limits: A classifier, a 13-signature model, separated ophthalmopathy from stable hyperthyroidism with approximately 87% sensitivity and approximately 81% specificity. Most thyroid clonotypes with frequency above 0.001 were detected in blood too. Predictions made by the model for ophthalmopathy progression reached 70.59% sensitivity and around 72% specificity.

Germline V gene lookup returns CDR1 DFQATT and CDR2 SNEGSKA (reference sequence). Deletions cut 5 bases from V and 5 bases from J, with 15 bases between. This CDR3 is 13 amino acids long. This clonotype was sampled from a woman in her thirties with Graves' ophthalmopathy. The sequenced sample consisted of peripheral blood. The chain is built from TRBV20-1 and TRBJ2-5, with D perhaps matching TRBD1 (6 bases). The CDR3 region is CSARGQHRETQYF. The CDR3 region has the DNA TGCAGTGCTCGAGGACAGCATCGGGAGACCCAGTACTTC.